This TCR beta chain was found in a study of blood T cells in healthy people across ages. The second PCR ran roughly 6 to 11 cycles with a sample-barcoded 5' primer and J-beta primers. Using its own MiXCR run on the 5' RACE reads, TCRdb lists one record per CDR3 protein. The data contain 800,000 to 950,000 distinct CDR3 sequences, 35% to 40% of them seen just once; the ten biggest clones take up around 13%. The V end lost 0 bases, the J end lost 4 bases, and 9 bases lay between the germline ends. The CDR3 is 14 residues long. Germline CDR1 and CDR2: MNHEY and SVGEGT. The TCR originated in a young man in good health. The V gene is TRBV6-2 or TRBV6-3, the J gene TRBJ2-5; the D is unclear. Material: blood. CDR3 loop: CASSYSKVRETQYF. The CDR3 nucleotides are TGTGCCAGCAGTTACTCGAAGGTACGAGAGACCCAGTACTTC.